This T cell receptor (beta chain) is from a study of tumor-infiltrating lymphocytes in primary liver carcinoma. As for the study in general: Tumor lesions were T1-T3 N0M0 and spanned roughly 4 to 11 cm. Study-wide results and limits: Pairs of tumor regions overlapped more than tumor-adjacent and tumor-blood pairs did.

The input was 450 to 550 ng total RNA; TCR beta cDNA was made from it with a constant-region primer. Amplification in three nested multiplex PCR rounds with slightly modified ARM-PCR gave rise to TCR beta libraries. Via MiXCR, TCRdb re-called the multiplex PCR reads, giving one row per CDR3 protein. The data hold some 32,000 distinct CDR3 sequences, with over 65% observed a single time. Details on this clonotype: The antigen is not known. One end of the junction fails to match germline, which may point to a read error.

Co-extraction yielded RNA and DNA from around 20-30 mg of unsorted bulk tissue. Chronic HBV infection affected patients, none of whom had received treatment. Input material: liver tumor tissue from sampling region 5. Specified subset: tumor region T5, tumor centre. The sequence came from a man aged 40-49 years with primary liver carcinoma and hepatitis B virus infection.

The CDR3 loop is CASSSGGAWVETQYF. DNA for the CDR3: TGTGCTAGCAGCTCCGGTGGGGCATGGGTGGAGACCCAGTACTTC. The chain is built from TRBV7-2 and TRBJ2-5, with D perhaps TRBD1 (5 bases). Germline V lookup: CDR1 SGHTA, CDR2 FQGNSA. The CDR3 loop spans 15 amino acids.